These T cell receptor beta chains were read from a single sample in a study of blood T cell repertoires in COVID-19. Profiled with immunoSEQ multiplex PCR; TCRdb holds only in-frame clones, not every one. The sample records a few hundred thousand clones, 75% to 90% being singletons. The sample taken for sequencing was PBMCs or T cells enriched from blood (not recorded which). The receptors come from a woman under 40 who had recovered from COVID-19. Both conserved end residues are part of each CDR3. D genes are given only for firm matches. Not all rows give a size; the values are once, few, many and, for expanded clones, a class.

cdr3_nt	cdr3_aa	cdr3_length	d_call	v_call	j_call	clone_size
TGTGCCACCAGTGATCCCCGGACAGGGGGGACCGGGGAGCTGTTTTTT	CATSDPRTGGTGELFF	16	TRBD1	TRBV24-1	TRBJ2-2	NA
TGTGCCAGCAGTCCGCGGACAGGGGGAAGAACTGAAGCTTTCTTT	CASSPRTGGRTEAFF	15	TRBD1	TRBV28	TRBJ1-1	NA
TGTGCCAGCAGACCTGACTCTTTTTGGGGAAACACCATATATTTT	CASRPDSFWGNTIYF	15	NA	TRBV7-9	TRBJ1-3	few
TGTGCCAGCAGCCAAGGAGGCGGCTACACCTTC	CASSQGGGYTF	11	NA	TRBV3-1/TRBV3-2	TRBJ1-2	NA
TGTGCCAGCTCACCAGGTAGCGGGGGTGGCGAGCAGTACTTC	CASSPGSGGGEQYF	14	TRBD2	TRBV18	TRBJ2-7	NA
TGTGCCAGCAGTCCTTCCGTGGCTGGCAATCAGCCCCAGCATTTT	CASSPSVAGNQPQHF	15	NA	TRBV2	TRBJ1-5	NA
TGTGCCAGCAGCTTCCCGGGGGTTTACTATGGCTACACCTTC	CASSFPGVYYGYTF	14	NA	TRBV7-2	TRBJ1-2	NA
TGTGCCATCAGTGAGGGAGGGGGGGGAACTGAAGCTTTCTTT	CAISEGGGGTEAFF	14	NA	TRBV10-3	TRBJ1-1	NA
TGTGCCAGCAGCACCGGTGGGACAGCTGCTGGAAACACCATATATTTT	CASSTGGTAAGNTIYF	16	TRBD1	TRBV5-4	TRBJ1-3	NA
TGTGCCAGCAGCCCGGTCTATGGGGACAGGGTATACGAGCAGTACTTC	CASSPVYGDRVYEQYF	16	TRBD1	TRBV7-9	TRBJ2-7	NA
TGCGCCAGCAGCTTCGTCGGACAGTTCACAGATACGCAGTATTTT	CASSFVGQFTDTQYF	15	NA	TRBV5-1	TRBJ2-3	NA
TGTGCCAGCAGTCAGGGGGTATTTGGCTATGAGCAGTTCTTC	CASSQGVFGYEQFF	14	TRBD1	TRBV6-5	TRBJ2-1	NA
TGTGCCAGCAGCTTACAAACAGGGGGCCTTGAAAAACTGTTTTTT	CASSLQTGGLEKLFF	15	TRBD1	TRBV7-6	TRBJ1-4	NA
TGCGCCAGCAGCCGGATCTCCACAGGTTACGCCAAGGGGACTGAAGCTTTCTTT	CASSRISTGYAKGTEAFF	18	NA	TRBV4-1	TRBJ1-1	NA
TGTGCCAGCCGGCGGCGGGAGTTCCGCAATGAGCAGTTCTTC	CASRRREFRNEQFF	14	TRBD2	TRBV27	TRBJ2-1	NA
TGTGCCAGCAGCTTAGGGATTGCGCGGGGGGGCGAAGATACGCAGTATTTT	CASSLGIARGGEDTQYF	17	TRBD2	TRBV7-9	TRBJ2-3	NA
TGTGCCAGCAGTTTGGGACAAAACAATCAGCCCCAGCATTTT	CASSLGQNNQPQHF	14	NA	TRBV6-5	TRBJ1-5	NA
TGTGCCAGCAGCCAAACCGACAGGGGGGATCAGCCCCAGCATTTT	CASSQTDRGDQPQHF	15	TRBD1	TRBV16	TRBJ1-5	NA
TGTGCCAGCAGGTCGGGTGAAAAACTGTTTTTT	CASRSGEKLFF	11	NA	TRBV28	TRBJ1-4	NA